The 32 T cell receptor beta chains reported below all come from one sample, sequenced in a study of T-cell reconstitution after alpha-beta-depleted transplantation in children. Preparation of the TCRbeta library involved a method that used unique molecular identifiers. TCRdb re-derived calls from the PCR reads in MiXCR, one entry per CDR3 protein. The sample comprises about 300,000 distinct CDR3 sequences, about a tenth of which are singletons, and about 8% rests with the top ten. Sequences were derived from PBMCs, sampled before TCRalphabeta/CD19-depleted stem cell transplant. The receptors were sampled from a boy under two years old with acute myeloid leukemia, due to receive a stem cell transplant.

The sample holds many counts of this clonotype. This rearrangement joins TRBV5-1 to TRBJ2-3, with 9 positions matching TRBD2. V shed 5 bases, J shed 4 bases, and the junction held 8 bases outside the gene matches. CDR1 is SGHRS and CDR2 is YFSETQ in the germline V gene. The CDR3 sequence is 15 residues long. CDR3 sequence reads: CASSYSGRGPDTQYF. The CDR3 DNA sequence: TGCGCCAGCAGTTATAGCGGGAGAGGACCAGATACGCAGTATTTT.

This clonotype appeared many times. The chain recombines TRBV12-3 or TRBV12-4 with TRBJ2-7; a possible D gene is TRBD1 (6 bases). The CDR3 runs 18 residues. V shed 3 bases and J shed 2 bases, with 23 bases lying between them. Written as DNA, the CDR3 is TGTGCCAGCAGTTTCGGACAGAGAACCCTGAGTTACCCCTACGAGCAGTACTTC. Encoded protein: CASSFGQRTLSYPYEQYF.

This clonotype appeared many times. V and J are TRBV6-5 and TRBJ1-6, with D unresolved. Germline lookup yields CDR1 MNHEY and CDR2 SVGAGI. V shed 3 bases and J shed 14 bases, with 5 bases lying between them. The CDR3 runs 10 residues. The CDR3 loop reads CASSYHSLHF. Here the CDR3 DNA reads TGTGCCAGCAGTTATCATTCCCTCCACTTT.

To note about this clonotype: This sequence may be a read error, since a much larger clone differs from it by one base. Because it lacks the conserved phenylalanine or tryptophan at the end, this CDR3 is likely a read error. This chain links TRBV12-3 or TRBV12-4 with TRBJ2-1; the D is unclear. This CDR3 has 13 amino acids. V lost 7 bases to trimming and J lost 6 bases, with 13 bases between them. The CDR3 reads CASTEVWANEQFL. The CDR3 nucleotides are TGTGCCAGCACTGAGGTATGGGCCAATGAGCAGTTCCTC.

The rearrangement joins TRBV20-1 to TRBJ2-3; 8 nucleotides agree with TRBD1. The germline V gene has CDR1 DFQATT and CDR2 SNEGSKA (reference sequence). V lost 1 base to trimming and J lost 1 base; unmatched junction nucleotides: 7. The CDR3 contains 16 residues. The chain's CDR3 is CSARARGLVGTDTQYF. CDR3 coding DNA: TGCAGTGCTAGAGCCAGGGGGCTAGTAGGCACAGATACGCAGTATTTT.

This clonotype was counted many times. The CDR3 bases are TGTGCCAGCAGTTTCTACAGGGCTCAAGAGACCCAGTACTTC. It translates to CASSFYRAQETQYF. The chain joins TRBV12-3 or TRBV12-4 to TRBJ2-5, with D possibly TRBD1 on 6 matching bases. V dropped 3 bases and J dropped 2 bases, with 10 bases sitting between them. The CDR3 covers 14 residues.

This clonotype was found many times. This chain uses TRBV6-5 with TRBJ2-7; D ambiguous. The CDR3 runs 12 residues. The V end lost 4 bases, the J end lost 2 bases, and 6 bases lay between the germline ends. Germline V CDR1 and CDR2: MNHEY, SVGAGI. The CDR3 DNA follows: TGTGCCAGCAGTTCCCAGACCTACGAGCAGTACTTC. Translating it yields CASSSQTYEQYF.

This clonotype was seen at least ten times. V gene TRBV7-3 combines with J gene TRBJ2-3; the D is unclear. The CDR3 has 14 amino acids. CDR1 SGHTA and CDR2 FQGTGA come from the germline V gene. V dropped 9 bases and J dropped 1 base, with 14 bases sitting between them. The CDR3, as DNA: TGTGCCAGTAGCCAGGTTCCTGGCACAGATACGCAGTATTTT. Amino acids: CASSQVPGTDTQYF.

The gene calls are TRBV4-1 and TRBJ2-1; 7 bases fit TRBD2. Germline V lookup: CDR1 MGHRA, CDR2 YSYEKL. The CDR3 consists of 16 residues. V trimming: 4 bases; J trimming: 0 bases; junction bases outside the gene matches: 6. The CDR3 is CASSPLAERSYNEQFF. CDR3 DNA: TGCGCCAGCAGCCCCCTAGCGGAGCGCTCCTACAATGAGCAGTTCTTC.

This clonotype was recorded many times. The gene calls are TRBV12-3 or TRBV12-4 and TRBJ1-2; D perhaps matches TRBD1 (6 bases). V lost 6 bases, J lost 6 bases, and 14 bases lay in between. This CDR3 has 13 amino acids. The CDR3 sequence is CASSYGQPDGYTF. The CDR3 DNA sequence: TGTGCCAGCAGCTATGGACAGCCCGATGGCTACACCTTC.

This clonotype was picked up a small number of times. The rearrangement links TRBV4-2 to TRBJ2-5, with TRBD2 matching 10 bases. After removal of 3 bases from V and 4 bases from J, the junction contained 5 bases not matched to a gene. From germline, CDR1 is LGHNA and CDR2 YNFKEQ. The CDR3 has 15 amino acids. The CDR3 here is CASSQEERGGETQYF. The DNA of the CDR3 is TGTGCCAGCAGCCAGGAGGAGCGGGGGGGAGAGACCCAGTACTTC.

Ten or more counts support this clonotype. The chain has TRBV5-6 and TRBJ2-2, with TRBD2 identical over 8 bases. The CDR3 spans 17 residues. Looked up from germline, CDR1 is SGHDT and CDR2 is YYEEEE. V was clipped by 4 bases and J by 3 bases; unmatched bases: 11. CDR3 nucleotides: TGTGCCAGCAGCACCGGGACCGGGAGGGCAGACACCGGGGAGCTGTTTTTT. The encoded protein is CASSTGTGRADTGELFF. Drawing the rest from reference TRBV5-6 and TRBJ2-2, the complete variable domain is DAGVTQSPTHLIKTRGQQVTLRCSPKSGHDTVSWYQQALGQGPQFIFQYYEEEERQRGNFPDRFSGHQFPNYSSELNVNALLLGDSALYLCASSTGTGRADTGELFFGEGSRLTVL.

Many counts were recorded for this clonotype. The chain employs TRBV10-3 and TRBJ2-5; weak D call: TRBD1 (5 bases). The CDR3 length is 13 residues. The germline V and J ends were trimmed by 3 bases and 5 bases, with 10 bases remaining between them. From germline, CDR1 is ENHRY and CDR2 SYGVKD. The DNA for the CDR3 is TGTGCCATCAGTGATGGGGCCATTGAGACCCAGTACTTC. It is translated as CAISDGAIETQYF.

This clonotype was seen ten or more times. This chain connects TRBV28 to TRBJ2-3, with 9 bases identical to TRBD2. This CDR3 is built from 15 residues. CDR1 is MDHEN, CDR2 SYDVKM, per germline. V gave up 3 bases and J gave up 5 bases; unmatched junction bases: 6. The CDR3 DNA reads as TGTGCCAGCAGTTTCCCGGCGGGGGGGAGAGATACGCAGTATTTT. Protein: CASSFPAGGRDTQYF.

This clonotype appeared a few times. This sequence joins TRBV6-2 or TRBV6-3 and TRBJ2-1; 14 bases fit TRBD2. The CDR3 consists of 21 residues. The J segment lost 0 bases and the V segment lost 7 bases, leaving 17 bases of the junction unmatched. Germline CDR1 MNHEY, CDR2 SVGEGT. The CDR3 nucleotides read TGTGCCAGCATCGTAAGGCCCGGGACTAGCGGGAGTTGGGGCTCCTACAATGAGCAGTTCTTC. Amino acids: CASIVRPGTSGSWGSYNEQFF.

Only a few counts were recorded for this clonotype. The chain carries TRBV11-2 and TRBJ2-2, with 7 bases matching TRBD1. CDR1 is SGHAT and CDR2 is FQNNGV in the germline V gene. The CDR3 consists of 14 residues. Trimming at V came to 6 bases and at J to 5 bases, leaving 6 bases not matched to a gene. CDR3 DNA sequence: TGTGCCAGCAGTTCGGACAGGCGGACCGGGGAGCTGTTTTTT. Translation: CASSSDRRTGELFF.

This clonotype has ten or more counts. The chain links TRBV7-3 to TRBJ2-1; 9 bases map to TRBD1. Germline CDR1 SGHTA, CDR2 FQGTGA. V shed 5 bases, J shed 1 base, and the junction held 21 bases outside the gene matches. The CDR3 contains 21 residues. This chain's CDR3 is CASSPNWDRVRLARSYNEQFF. The CDR3 nucleotides read TGTGCCAGCAGCCCGAATTGGGACAGGGTGCGTCTAGCTAGGTCCTACAATGAGCAGTTCTTC.

Many counts were recorded for this clonotype. The CDR3 nucleotides are TGTGCCAGCAGCAGACTCGACGGGTATAATTCACCCCTCCACTTT. Its protein product is CASSRLDGYNSPLHF. V and J are TRBV28 and TRBJ1-6, with D unresolved. CDR3 length: 15 residues. V dropped 6 bases and J dropped 4 bases, with 13 bases sitting between them. From germline, CDR1 is MDHEN and CDR2 SYDVKM.

V is TRBV4-3 and J is TRBJ2-4; 8 positions match TRBD1. The germline gives CDR1 LGHNA, CDR2 YSLEER. V dropped 5 bases and J dropped 2; count of bases not matched to a gene: 14. This CDR3 is built from 18 residues. This chain's CDR3 is CASSYKIETGGSKNIQYF. The CDR3 DNA is TGCGCCAGCAGCTACAAGATCGAAACAGGGGGTTCCAAAAACATTCAGTACTTC.

In its sample, this clonotype was seen many times. The V call is TRBV7-2, the J call TRBJ2-2, with D tentatively TRBD2 (5 bases). Germline CDR1 SGHTA, CDR2 FQGNSA. The CDR3 is 17 residues long. Between the trimmed V and J ends, which lost 6 bases and 7 bases, there was a span of 24 bases. The CDR3 region has the DNA TGTGCCAGCAGTCTAATTCCCCTGTGGAGGCAGGTCGGGGAGCTGTTTTTT. This sequence encodes CASSLIPLWRQVGELFF.

There are many counts of this clonotype. This sequence joins TRBV7-9 and TRBJ1-5; D gene unclear. The V end lost 1 base, the J end lost 8 bases, and 9 bases lay between the germline ends. The V gene's germline CDR1 is SEHNR and CDR2 FQNEAQ (reference sequence). CDR3 length: 13 residues. The DNA of the CDR3 is TGTGCCAGCAGCTTAGGTTTTGCGGAGCCCCAGCATTTT. Residues: CASSLGFAEPQHF.

This chain joins TRBV20-1 and TRBJ2-1, with TRBD2 matching over 8 bases. The CDR3 length is 13 residues. Germline V gene sequence: CDR1 DFQATT, CDR2 SNEGSKA (reference sequence). V gave up 3 bases and J gave up 7 bases; unmatched junction bases: 5. CDR3 amino acids: CSASGRGWNEQFF. The CDR3 DNA is TGCAGTGCTAGCGGGAGGGGATGGAATGAGCAGTTCTTC.

This clonotype was recorded many times. The chain joins TRBV29-1 to TRBJ2-1; D is possibly TRBD1 or TRBD2 (5 bases each). The V gene lost 8 bases and the J gene lost 4 bases, with 18 bases spanning the gap. This CDR3 is built from 14 residues. Germline assignment: CDR1 SQVTM and CDR2 ANQGSEA. CDR3 DNA: TGCAGCTTTATGGGCTTTGGGGGTTACAATGAGCAGTTCTTC. It yields the protein CSFMGFGGYNEQFF.

A word on this clonotype: A much larger clone differs from this one at a single base, so this may be a read error. The chain is built from TRBV7-8 and TRBJ1-1; tentatively, D is TRBD1 (5 bases). Germline V gene data show CDR1 as SGHVS and CDR2 as FQNEAQ. The CDR3 contains 14 residues. CDR3 region: CVSSVQGALTEAFF. CDR3 nucleotide sequence: TGTGTCAGCAGCGTGCAGGGAGCTTTAACTGAAGCTTTCTTT.

This clonotype has at least ten counts. CDR3 amino acids: CASRTAFLVYNEQFF. The CDR3, as DNA: TGTGCCAGCAGAACTGCCTTTTTAGTCTACAATGAGCAGTTCTTC. The rearrangement joins TRBV6-1 to TRBJ2-1; D gene ambiguous. The length of the CDR3 is 15 residues. Germline loops: CDR1 MNHNS, CDR2 SASEGT. V lost 6 bases, J lost 3 bases, and 15 bases lay in between.

This clonotype was seen ten or more times. The rearrangement links TRBV7-9 to TRBJ2-1, with D perhaps being TRBD1 or TRBD2 (5 bases each). V was cut by 5 bases and J by 5 bases, with 16 bases left in between. CDR1 and CDR2 from the germline V gene are SEHNR and FQNEAQ (reference sequence). The CDR3 has 15 residues. CDR3 nucleotide sequence: TGTGCCAGCAGCCGAGCGGCAGGGATGGACAATGAGCAGTTCTTC. Encoded protein: CASSRAAGMDNEQFF.

The table lists this clonotype with many counts. The V and J genes are TRBV29-1 and TRBJ2-5, with 7 bases that match TRBD1. Trimming took 6 bases from V and 1 from J; bases not matched to a gene: 14. CDR1 SQVTM and CDR2 ANQGSEA come from the germline V gene. The length of the CDR3 is 16 residues. The chain's CDR3 is CSVPTDRSPLQETQYF. CDR3 DNA sequence: TGCAGCGTACCAACGGACAGGTCGCCGCTCCAAGAGACCCAGTACTTC.

This clonotype was recorded many times. The chain recombines TRBV9 with TRBJ1-1; TRBD1 is a possible D gene (6 bases). In germline, CDR1 is SGDLS, CDR2 YYNGEE. CDR3 length: 16 amino acids. Trimming took off 3 bases at V and 6 bases at J, with 21 bases between the two ends. The chain's CDR3 is CASSATGREGGPEAFF. As DNA, the CDR3 is TGTGCCAGCAGCGCCACCGGGCGCGAAGGGGGACCTGAAGCTTTCTTT.

There are many counts of this clonotype. The V gene is TRBV6-5, the J gene TRBJ2-5; 10 bases map to TRBD1. J gave up 7 bases and V 0 bases, and 5 bases lay outside the gene matches. Germline V gene sequence: CDR1 MNHEY, CDR2 SVGAGI. CDR3 size: 15 residues. The CDR3 region is CASSYSTGGAGTQYF. The CDR3, as DNA: TGTGCCAGCAGTTACTCGACAGGGGGCGCGGGGACCCAGTACTTC.

There are a few counts of this clonotype. V gene TRBV7-2 combines with J gene TRBJ1-1; 10 bases line up with TRBD1. Germline V gives CDR1 SGHTA, CDR2 FQGNSA. J was trimmed by 1 base and V by 4 bases; bases with no gene match: 6. There are 16 residues in the CDR3. The CDR3 sequence: CASSSRTGGTNTEAFF. CDR3 in DNA: TGTGCCAGCAGCTCCAGGACAGGGGGGACGAACACTGAAGCTTTCTTT.

This clonotype was found many times. J is TRBJ2-7 and V is TRBV7-2, with 9 nucleotides matching TRBD1. Trimming took 0 bases from V and 6 from J; bases not matched to a gene: 9. Germline values: CDR1 SGHTA, CDR2 FQGNSA. The CDR3 has 16 residues. CDR3 in DNA: TGTGCCAGCAGCTTAGCCGACAGGGGGGTCGGAGGCGAGCAGTACTTC. It codes for CASSLADRGVGGEQYF.

This clonotype occurred many times. The gene calls are TRBV11-2 and TRBJ1-1; D is undetermined. The CDR3 covers 13 residues. Per germline, CDR1 SGHAT and CDR2 FQNNGV. Trimming removed 3 bases at V and 1 base at J, with 6 bases between. The CDR3 DNA sequence: TGTGCCAGCAGCTTCTGGCAGAACACTGAAGCTTTCTTT. This codes for CASSFWQNTEAFF.